These T cell receptor beta chains were read from a single sample in a study of blood T cells in healthy people across ages. From the 5' RACE reads, TCRdb called clonotypes with MiXCR, one entry per CDR3 protein. The sample includes approximately 800,000 distinct CDR3 sequences, 60% to 80% of them seen just once. Sequenced sample: blood. All receptors come from a man aged 30 to 45 in good health. CDR3s include the opening cysteine and the closing phenylalanine or tryptophan. The D gene is left open where the match is weak. Clone size is stated in some rows and not others, as once, few, many or a class when expanded.

j_call: TRBJ2-1; v_call: TRBV5-1; clone_size: few; d_call: .; cdr3_nt: TGCGCCAGCAGCCCCCGGGACGCCTTCTACAATGAGCAGTTCTTC; cdr3_aa: CASSPRDAFYNEQFF
j_call: TRBJ2-5; v_call: TRBV9; clone_size: few; d_call: .; cdr3_nt: TGTGCCAGCAGCGTAGACAGGGAGACCCAGTACTTC; cdr3_aa: CASSVDRETQYF
j_call: TRBJ2-1; v_call: TRBV12-5; clone_size: .; d_call: .; cdr3_nt: TGTGCTAGTGGTGTCCCAGGACAGAGTGAGCAGTTCTTC; cdr3_aa: CASGVPGQSEQFF
j_call: TRBJ2-4; v_call: TRBV6-2/TRBV6-3; clone_size: few; d_call: TRBD1; cdr3_nt: TGTGCCAGCAGTAAACAAGTGGACAGGGGGAACATTCAGTACTTC; cdr3_aa: CASSKQVDRGNIQYF
j_call: TRBJ2-1; v_call: TRBV4-2; clone_size: few; d_call: .; cdr3_nt: TGTGCCAGCAGCCAAGTTGCCGCGGGCAATGAGCAGTTCTTC; cdr3_aa: CASSQVAAGNEQFF
j_call: TRBJ1-2; v_call: TRBV27; clone_size: .; d_call: .; cdr3_nt: TGTGCCAGCAGCCCGGGAGGGGCCGGCGTCTATGGCTACACCTTC; cdr3_aa: CASSPGGAGVYGYTF
j_call: TRBJ1-1; v_call: TRBV5-1; clone_size: few; d_call: .; cdr3_nt: TGCGCCAGCAGCTTGGCCGTTACGAGGAACACTGAAGCTTTCTTT; cdr3_aa: CASSLAVTRNTEAFF
j_call: TRBJ2-5; v_call: TRBV3-1; clone_size: few; d_call: .; cdr3_nt: TGTGCCAGTAGCGGACAGGCTCCGAAGACCCAGTACTTC; cdr3_aa: CASSGQAPKTQYF
j_call: TRBJ2-7; v_call: TRBV7-3; clone_size: .; d_call: TRBD2; cdr3_nt: TGTGCCAGCAGTCATGAGCGGGGGTCCTACGAGCAGTACTTC; cdr3_aa: CASSHERGSYEQYF
j_call: TRBJ1-5; v_call: TRBV12-3/TRBV12-4; clone_size: few; d_call: .; cdr3_nt: TGTGCCAGCCGAGGAACCAATCAGCCCCAGCATTTT; cdr3_aa: CASRGTNQPQHF
j_call: TRBJ2-1; v_call: TRBV6-2/TRBV6-3; clone_size: .; d_call: TRBD1; cdr3_nt: TGTGCCAGCAGTCTTCGGGACAGGGAGACTGAGCAGTTCTTC; cdr3_aa: CASSLRDRETEQFF
j_call: TRBJ2-5; v_call: TRBV29-1; clone_size: many; d_call: .; cdr3_nt: TGCAGCGTTGGACACGATCAAGAGACCCAGTACTTC; cdr3_aa: CSVGHDQETQYF
j_call: TRBJ2-2; v_call: TRBV7-3; clone_size: few; d_call: .; cdr3_nt: TGTGCCAGCAGCAGGGCCCGGGACGCTAGCGGGGAGCTGTTTTTT; cdr3_aa: CASSRARDASGELFF
j_call: TRBJ2-7; v_call: TRBV20-1; clone_size: .; d_call: .; cdr3_nt: TGCAGTGCTAGAGATCTCCCTGGACCGGACTCCTACGAGCAGTACTTC; cdr3_aa: CSARDLPGPDSYEQYF
j_call: TRBJ1-6; v_call: TRBV6-2/TRBV6-3; clone_size: few; d_call: TRBD1; cdr3_nt: TGTGCCAGCAGAACCGATCGACAGGGAATGGGATCACCCCTCCACTTT; cdr3_aa: CASRTDRQGMGSPLHF
j_call: TRBJ2-1; v_call: TRBV2; clone_size: .; d_call: .; cdr3_nt: TGTGCCAGCAGTGAAGGTAGCCCTATTTACAATGAGCAGTTCTTC; cdr3_aa: CASSEGSPIYNEQFF
j_call: TRBJ2-7; v_call: TRBV10-3; clone_size: few; d_call: .; cdr3_nt: TGTGCCATCCAAGGACTAAACTCCTACGAGCAGTACTTC; cdr3_aa: CAIQGLNSYEQYF
j_call: TRBJ2-1; v_call: TRBV6-4; clone_size: .; d_call: TRBD1; cdr3_nt: TGTGCCAGCAGTGACTCGCCGAGACAGGGTAATGAGCAGTTCTTC; cdr3_aa: CASSDSPRQGNEQFF
j_call: TRBJ2-1; v_call: TRBV4-3; clone_size: .; d_call: .; cdr3_nt: TGCGCCAGCAGCCAAGTAGGGGGGGGTATGTACAATGAGCAGTTCTTC; cdr3_aa: CASSQVGGGMYNEQFF
j_call: TRBJ1-5; v_call: TRBV5-5; clone_size: .; d_call: TRBD1; cdr3_nt: TGTGCCAGCAGCTTTGGATTGGGACAGGAGGGGGGCAATCAGCCCCAGCATTTT; cdr3_aa: CASSFGLGQEGGNQPQHF
j_call: TRBJ1-1; v_call: TRBV2; clone_size: .; d_call: .; cdr3_nt: TGTGCCAGCATACGGATGAACAGTGAAGCTTTCTTT; cdr3_aa: CASIRMNSEAFF
j_call: TRBJ2-3; v_call: TRBV18; clone_size: .; d_call: .; cdr3_nt: TGTGCCAGCTCATTTCGGGACTCTGTACCAGATACGCAGTATTTT; cdr3_aa: CASSFRDSVPDTQYF
j_call: TRBJ2-7; v_call: TRBV7-2; clone_size: .; d_call: .; cdr3_nt: TGTGCCAGCAGCTTAGATACAGGGAGGAAGTACGAGCAGTACTTC; cdr3_aa: CASSLDTGRKYEQYF
j_call: TRBJ1-2; v_call: TRBV6-6; clone_size: few; d_call: .; cdr3_nt: TGTGCCAGCAGTTACTCTGGCTACACCTTC; cdr3_aa: CASSYSGYTF
j_call: TRBJ2-1; v_call: TRBV7-6; clone_size: .; d_call: .; cdr3_nt: TGTGCCAGCAGCTGGGGGGGGCCGGATGAGCAGTTCTTC; cdr3_aa: CASSWGGPDEQFF
j_call: TRBJ2-7; v_call: TRBV28; clone_size: few; d_call: .; cdr3_nt: TGTGCCAGCAGGCAGGGCTTAACCTACGAGCAGTACTTC; cdr3_aa: CASRQGLTYEQYF
j_call: TRBJ1-5; v_call: TRBV20-1; clone_size: once; d_call: TRBD1; cdr3_nt: TGCAGTGCTAGAGATAGCGGGGGGGGACAGGCAAACCAGCCCCTGCATTTT; cdr3_aa: CSARDSGGGQANQPLHF
j_call: TRBJ1-4; v_call: TRBV5-5; clone_size: .; d_call: .; cdr3_nt: TGTGCCAGCAGCCCCAACCGACGGTTTGAAAAACTGTTTTTT; cdr3_aa: CASSPNRRFEKLFF
j_call: TRBJ2-5; v_call: TRBV7-2; clone_size: few; d_call: TRBD2; cdr3_nt: TGTGCCAGCAGCTTAGTTTTTAGCGGGGGGGCGGATACCCAGTACTTC; cdr3_aa: CASSLVFSGGADTQYF
j_call: TRBJ2-3; v_call: TRBV27; clone_size: .; d_call: TRBD2; cdr3_nt: TGTGCCAGCCGATACCGAAGGACTAGCGGGGGAGCGACAGATACGCAGTATTTT; cdr3_aa: CASRYRRTSGGATDTQYF
j_call: TRBJ2-5; v_call: TRBV12-3/TRBV12-4; clone_size: many; d_call: TRBD2; cdr3_nt: TGTGCCAGCACCATGAGGCGGGAGAACCAAGAGACCCAGTACTTC; cdr3_aa: CASTMRRENQETQYF
j_call: TRBJ2-3; v_call: TRBV12-3/TRBV12-4; clone_size: .; d_call: .; cdr3_nt: TGTGCCAGCAGTTTTGACAGGACAACAGATATGGAATATTTT; cdr3_aa: CASSFDRTTDMEYF
j_call: TRBJ1-1; v_call: TRBV2; clone_size: .; d_call: .; cdr3_nt: TGTGCCAGCAGTGATAGTCGGGGGCAGAACACTGAAGCTTTCTTT; cdr3_aa: CASSDSRGQNTEAFF
j_call: TRBJ2-3; v_call: TRBV12-3/TRBV12-4; clone_size: few; d_call: .; cdr3_nt: TGTGCCAGCATAGGGGGAAGCACAGATACGCAGTATTTT; cdr3_aa: CASIGGSTDTQYF
j_call: TRBJ2-7; v_call: TRBV20-1; clone_size: .; d_call: .; cdr3_nt: TGCAGTGCTCCCAAGCCCGTTCCGTCCGACGAGCAGTACTTC; cdr3_aa: CSAPKPVPSDEQYF
j_call: TRBJ1-2; v_call: TRBV7-2; clone_size: .; d_call: .; cdr3_nt: TGTGCCAGCAGCCCGGGACCAGGCAACTATGGCTACACCTTC; cdr3_aa: CASSPGPGNYGYTF
j_call: TRBJ1-1; v_call: TRBV6-5; clone_size: .; d_call: .; cdr3_nt: TGTGCCAGCAGTTACCGGCAGGTATCGGAAGCTTTCTTT; cdr3_aa: CASSYRQVSEAFF
j_call: TRBJ2-6; v_call: TRBV7-9; clone_size: .; d_call: TRBD2; cdr3_nt: TGTGCCAGCAGCTTACGGGAGGGAGGTACTGGGGCCAACGTCCTGACTTTC; cdr3_aa: CASSLREGGTGANVLTF
j_call: TRBJ2-7; v_call: TRBV12-3/TRBV12-4; clone_size: .; d_call: .; cdr3_nt: TGTGCCAGCAGTTTAGGAGAATTCGGACAGTACGAGCAGTACTTC; cdr3_aa: CASSLGEFGQYEQYF
j_call: TRBJ2-3; v_call: TRBV12-3/TRBV12-4; clone_size: .; d_call: TRBD2; cdr3_nt: TGTGCCAGCAGATCTGGGAGGGTGAACACAGATACGCAGTATTTT; cdr3_aa: CASRSGRVNTDTQYF
j_call: TRBJ2-7; v_call: TRBV29-1; clone_size: few; d_call: TRBD1; cdr3_nt: TGCAGCGTTGCGAGGACAGGGGGCTACGAGCAGTACTTC; cdr3_aa: CSVARTGGYEQYF
j_call: TRBJ2-1; v_call: TRBV4-3; clone_size: .; d_call: .; cdr3_nt: TGCGTCAGCAGCCAAGATTGGGGACGTATTAGCTCCTACAATGAGCAGTTCTTC; cdr3_aa: CVSSQDWGRISSYNEQFF
j_call: TRBJ2-1; v_call: TRBV2; clone_size: .; d_call: .; cdr3_nt: TGTGCCAGCAGTGGCAGGGAAAGGTACAATGAGCAGTTCTTC; cdr3_aa: CASSGRERYNEQFF
j_call: TRBJ2-7; v_call: TRBV11-2; clone_size: many; d_call: .; cdr3_nt: TGTGCCAGCAGTTTTGGGGAGCAGTACTTC; cdr3_aa: CASSFGEQYF
j_call: TRBJ2-2; v_call: TRBV28; clone_size: .; d_call: .; cdr3_nt: TGTGCCAGCAGTTTATCTAGCTACGGCGGGGAGCTGTTTTTT; cdr3_aa: CASSLSSYGGELFF
j_call: TRBJ1-4; v_call: TRBV13; clone_size: .; d_call: .; cdr3_nt: TGTGCCAGCAGCTTCTTCCTCGGCCGACACCCAACTAATGAAAAACTGTTTTTT; cdr3_aa: CASSFFLGRHPTNEKLFF
j_call: TRBJ2-3; v_call: TRBV20-1; clone_size: .; d_call: .; cdr3_nt: TGCAGTGCTAGAGCAGCCACAGATACGCAGTATTTT; cdr3_aa: CSARAATDTQYF
j_call: TRBJ2-7; v_call: TRBV12-3/TRBV12-4; clone_size: .; d_call: TRBD1; cdr3_nt: TGTGCCAGCAGTGGGACAGAAGTCTACGAGCAGTACTTC; cdr3_aa: CASSGTEVYEQYF
j_call: TRBJ2-7; v_call: TRBV4-3; clone_size: .; d_call: TRBD1; cdr3_nt: TGCGCCAGCAGCCCCTTCAGGGGGAGCGACGAGCAGTACTTC; cdr3_aa: CASSPFRGSDEQYF
j_call: TRBJ2-7; v_call: TRBV18; clone_size: .; d_call: TRBD2; cdr3_nt: TGTGCCAGCTCTCAACTAGCGGGGAACTCCTACGAGCAGTACTTC; cdr3_aa: CASSQLAGNSYEQYF
j_call: TRBJ1-2; v_call: TRBV6-5; clone_size: .; d_call: .; cdr3_nt: TGTGCCAGCACCGAAGAAGTAGGATATGGCTACACCTTC; cdr3_aa: CASTEEVGYGYTF
j_call: TRBJ2-1; v_call: TRBV7-2; clone_size: .; d_call: .; cdr3_nt: TGTGCCAGCAGCTTAGGTGGGGCTCTGTCCTACAATGAGCAGTTCTTC; cdr3_aa: CASSLGGALSYNEQFF
j_call: TRBJ2-1; v_call: TRBV6-5; clone_size: .; d_call: .; cdr3_nt: TGTGCCAGCAGTTACTCGATCAACGGGGGGCCGTACAATGAGCAGTTCTTC; cdr3_aa: CASSYSINGGPYNEQFF
j_call: TRBJ2-6; v_call: TRBV15; clone_size: .; d_call: .; cdr3_nt: TGTGCCACCAGCAGAGATCGTAAAAACTCTGGGGCCAACGTCCTGACTTTC; cdr3_aa: CATSRDRKNSGANVLTF